The subject of this entry is one T cell receptor beta chain. The antigen remains undetermined. Germline assignment: CDR1 SGDLS and CDR2 YYNGEE. The CDR3 has 17 residues. V shed 1 base and J 6 bases; nucleotides not matched to a gene: 4. The data were taken from a study of cytomegalovirus exposure and HLA in healthy donors. Data came from immunoSEQ multiplex PCR; TCRdb stores just in-frame clones and leaves some out. Counted here are around 190,000 clones, about 81% occurring once; the ten biggest clones make up roughly 1.2%. Points from the study as a whole: Many donors carried some public TCRs, although rarity characterized most TCR sequences.

The donors were members of the validation cohort comprising approximately 110 subjects, separate from the roughly 680-subject first cohort. The V and J genes are TRBV9 and TRBJ2-2, with TRBD2 identical over 15 bases. The receptor was isolated from a woman in her 30s in good health and CMV-seronegative. Specimen: PBMCs. CDR3: CASSVRGTSGRPGELFF. In nucleotides, the CDR3 is TGTGCCAGCAGCGTAAGGGGGACTAGCGGGAGGCCCGGGGAGCTGTTTTTT.